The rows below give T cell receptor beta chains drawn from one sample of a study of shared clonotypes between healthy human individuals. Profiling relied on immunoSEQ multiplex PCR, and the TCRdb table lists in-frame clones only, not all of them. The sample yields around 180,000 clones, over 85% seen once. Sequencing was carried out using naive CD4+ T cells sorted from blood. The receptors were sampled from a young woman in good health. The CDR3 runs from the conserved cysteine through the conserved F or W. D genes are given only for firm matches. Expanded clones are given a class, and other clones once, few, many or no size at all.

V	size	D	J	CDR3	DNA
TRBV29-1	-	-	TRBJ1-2	CSVGSEGDGYTF	TGCAGCGTTGGATCTGAGGGGGATGGCTACACCTTC
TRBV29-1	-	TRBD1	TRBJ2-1	CSTLQGNEQFF	TGCAGCACCCTACAGGGGAATGAGCAGTTCTTC
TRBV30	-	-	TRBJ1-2	CAWSANYGYTF	TGTGCCTGGAGTGCCAACTATGGCTACACCTTC
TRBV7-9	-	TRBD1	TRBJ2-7	CASRYPRDRDAYEQYF	TGTGCCAGCAGATATCCCCGGGACAGGGATGCCTACGAGCAGTACTTC
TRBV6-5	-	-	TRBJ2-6	CASSYSIGSGANVLTF	TGTGCCAGCAGTTACTCGATAGGGTCAGGGGCCAACGTCCTGACTTTC
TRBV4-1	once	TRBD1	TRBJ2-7	CASILEGTVLISYEQYF	TGCGCCAGCATCCTGGAAGGGACAGTATTAATCTCCTACGAGCAGTACTTC
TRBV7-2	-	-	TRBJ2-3	CASSLMGATGDTQYF	TGTGCCAGCAGCTTAATGGGGGCAACGGGAGATACGCAGTATTTT
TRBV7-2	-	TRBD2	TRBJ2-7	CASSLIASGSSYEQYF	TGTGCCAGCAGCTTAATCGCTAGCGGAAGCTCCTACGAGCAGTACTTC
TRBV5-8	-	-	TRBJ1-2	CASSLGWGRGYGYTF	TGTGCCAGCAGCTTGGGTTGGGGGCGCGGCTATGGCTACACCTTC
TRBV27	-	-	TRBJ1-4	CASSARPAVEKLFF	TGTGCCAGCAGTGCAAGACCAGCGGTTGAAAAACTGTTTTTT
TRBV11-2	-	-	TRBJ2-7	CASSLGFLGSGSYEQYF	TGTGCCAGCAGCTTAGGATTTCTGGGTAGCGGATCCTACGAGCAGTACTTC
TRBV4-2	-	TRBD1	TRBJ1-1	CASSQAFGIQGANTEAFF	TGTGCCAGCAGCCAAGCTTTCGGGATCCAGGGGGCAAACACTGAAGCTTTCTTT
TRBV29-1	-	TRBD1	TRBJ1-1	CSALTGLNTEAFF	TGCAGCGCCTTGACAGGGTTGAACACTGAAGCTTTCTTT
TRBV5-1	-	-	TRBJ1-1	CASSSTPITEAFF	TGCGCCAGCAGCTCTACACCGATCACTGAAGCTTTCTTT
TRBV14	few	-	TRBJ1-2	CASSQDWIYGYTF	TGTGCCAGCAGCCAAGACTGGATTTATGGCTACACCTTC
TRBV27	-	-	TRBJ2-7	CASSFRSTPYEQYF	TGTGCCAGCAGTTTCCGGTCGACCCCCTACGAGCAGTACTTC
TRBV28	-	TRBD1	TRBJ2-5	CASSSPGQGAETQYF	TGTGCCAGCAGTTCACCGGGACAGGGGGCAGAGACCCAGTACTTC
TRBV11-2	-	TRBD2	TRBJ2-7	CASSLEPLMGGSYEQYF	TGTGCCAGCAGCTTAGAGCCCCTGATGGGAGGGTCCTACGAGCAGTACTTC
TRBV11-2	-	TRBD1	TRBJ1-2	CASSSQSGTATYGYTF	TGTGCCAGCAGCTCTCAATCCGGGACAGCTACCTATGGCTACACCTTC
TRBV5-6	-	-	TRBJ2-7	CASSWRGQLIDYEQYF	TGTGCCAGCAGCTGGAGGGGACAGCTTATTGACTACGAGCAGTACTTC
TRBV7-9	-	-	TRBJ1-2	CASTLVGTGGYTF	TGTGCCAGCACCCTCGTGGGGACCGGTGGCTACACCTTC
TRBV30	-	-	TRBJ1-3	CAWTAGVGNTIYF	TGTGCCTGGACCGCGGGGGTTGGAAACACCATATATTTT
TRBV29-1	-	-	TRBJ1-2	CSVEDVRQIGYGYTF	TGCAGCGTTGAAGATGTGAGGCAGATAGGCTATGGCTACACCTTC
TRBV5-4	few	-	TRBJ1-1	CASSLNTEAFF	TGTGCCAGCAGCTTGAACACTGAAGCTTTCTTT
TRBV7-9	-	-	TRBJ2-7	CASSFGGAKISYEQYF	TGTGCCAGCAGCTTTGGAGGGGCCAAAATCTCCTACGAGCAGTACTTC
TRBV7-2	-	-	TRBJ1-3	CASSPRPTGTGNTIYF	TGTGCCAGCAGCCCGCGGCCGACCGGGACCGGAAACACCATATATTTT
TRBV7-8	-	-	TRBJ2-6	CASSEKTGTGANVLTF	TGTGCCAGCAGCGAGAAAACAGGGACTGGGGCCAACGTCCTGACTTTC
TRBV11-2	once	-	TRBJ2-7	CASSLRESSYEQYF	TGTGCCAGCAGCTTACGGGAGAGCTCCTACGAGCAGTACTTC
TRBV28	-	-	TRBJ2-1	CATRRTSSYNEQFF	TGTGCCACCAGAAGGACGAGCTCCTACAATGAGCAGTTCTTC
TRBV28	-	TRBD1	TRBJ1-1	CASSSFQGATEAFF	TGTGCCAGCAGTTCCTTCCAGGGGGCAACTGAAGCTTTCTTT